The entry below describes one T cell receptor beta chain. Its antigen is unknown. The data are from a study of T cells after yellow fever vaccination. Study as a whole: SMART-Seq v4 Ultra Low Input handled preparation of low-cell-number fractions.

TCRdb passed the 5' RACE reads through MiXCR, listing each CDR3 protein once. The sample gives approximately 580,000 distinct CDR3 sequences, around a sixth of which show up once; 17% is in the top ten. Overall study findings and caveats: Subsequent booster samples again held most clones from primary vaccination (96% CD4, just under 90% CD8).

The origin of this receptor is a young man who received the YFV17D yellow fever vaccine. The source material was PBMCs, sampled 5 days after the first yellow fever vaccination.

This CDR3 is CASSLVRTQWETQYF. In nucleotides, the CDR3 is TGTGCCAGCTCACTAGTGCGGACCCAATGGGAGACCCAGTACTTC. The chain recombines TRBV18 with TRBJ2-5; D unresolved. Trimming cost V 4 bases and J 5 bases, with 17 bases left between them. CDR1 is KGHSH, CDR2 LQKENI, per germline. The CDR3 contains 15 residues.